This T cell receptor beta chain appears in the sequencing data of a study of T cell repertoires in cytomegalovirus infection. From germline, CDR1 is LGHDT and CDR2 YNNKEL (reference sequence). V trimming: 3 bases; J trimming: 7 bases; junction bases outside the gene matches: 1. This CDR3 contains 13 residues. In TCRdb, the reads were re-called with MiXCR into one record per CDR3 protein. Of about 500,000 distinct CDR3 sequences listed, roughly 34% are singletons. Comment on this clonotype: The target antigen is unknown.

The clonotype was recovered from a human donor in good health (CMV status not recorded). Some clones in this sample may be carry-over from other donors' samples. V is TRBV3-1 and J is TRBJ1-2, with TRBD1 matching over 11 bases. The sequencing used cultured PBMCs, collected from culture after CMV antigen stimulation. The CDR3: CASSQDRGPGYTF. DNA for the CDR3: TGTGCCAGCAGCCAGGACAGGGGGCCTGGCTACACCTTC.